The present entry profiles one T cell receptor (beta chain) with its context. This sample is drawn from a study of T-cell reconstitution after alpha-beta-depleted transplantation in children. Unique molecular identifiers were built into the TCRbeta library. TCRdb independently ran MiXCR on the PCR reads; one entry per CDR3 protein. The sample includes 500,000 to 600,000 distinct CDR3 sequences, approximately 20% seen only once; the top ten take more than 2.5%. Trimming removed 6 bases at V and 10 bases at J, with 22 bases between. The CDR3 spans 15 residues. The sample in question was PBMCs from the stem cell graft donor, obtained from the stem cell graft. The sequence came from a human donor who donated a stem cell graft to a child with acute lymphoblastic leukemia. The chain uses TRBV12-3 or TRBV12-4 and TRBJ2-1; D not certain. Here the CDR3 DNA reads TGTGCCAGCAGCCCTTCCCGGACCCGTTCCCCCGAGCAGTTCTTC. Protein: CASSPSRTRSPEQFF.